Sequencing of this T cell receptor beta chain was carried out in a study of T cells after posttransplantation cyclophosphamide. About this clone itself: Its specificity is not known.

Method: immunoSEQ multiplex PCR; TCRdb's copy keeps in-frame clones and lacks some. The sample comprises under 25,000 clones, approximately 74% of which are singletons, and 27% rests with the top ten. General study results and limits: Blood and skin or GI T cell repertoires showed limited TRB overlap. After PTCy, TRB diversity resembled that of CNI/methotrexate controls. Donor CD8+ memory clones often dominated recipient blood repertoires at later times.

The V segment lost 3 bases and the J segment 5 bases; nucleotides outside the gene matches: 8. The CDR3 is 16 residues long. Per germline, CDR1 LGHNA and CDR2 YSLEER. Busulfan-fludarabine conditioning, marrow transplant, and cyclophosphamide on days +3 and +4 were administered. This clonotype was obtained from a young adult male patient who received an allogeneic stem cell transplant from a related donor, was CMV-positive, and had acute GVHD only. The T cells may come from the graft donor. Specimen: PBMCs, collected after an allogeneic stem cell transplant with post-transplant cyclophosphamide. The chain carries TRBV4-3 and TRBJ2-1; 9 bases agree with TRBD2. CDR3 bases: TGCGCCAGCAGCCACGAAGGGCGGGGGGGGCACAATGAGCAGTTCTTC. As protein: CASSHEGRGGHNEQFF.